This entry lists 25 T cell receptor beta chains sequenced from one sample in a study of blood T cells in healthy people across ages. Primers used in a second PCR of roughly 6 to 11 cycles were a sample-barcoded 5' primer and a J-beta primer mix. TCRdb fed the 5' RACE reads into MiXCR, producing one record per CDR3 protein. This table holds 750,000 to 950,000 distinct CDR3 sequences, less than 70% found once. Material: blood. The receptors come from an elderly man in good health.

This clonotype has just a few counts. The chain has TRBV7-2 and TRBJ1-5; TRBD1 might be the D (6 bases). The germline gives CDR1 SGHTA, CDR2 FQGNSA. V gave up 0 bases and J gave up 7 bases, with 16 bases separating them. The CDR3 totals 16 residues. In DNA, the CDR3 is TGTGCCAGCAGCTTAGCGAACAACAGGGTGGAGCAGCCCCAGCATTTT. As protein: CASSLANNRVEQPQHF.

Only one count was recorded for this clonotype. The chain is built from TRBV12-3 or TRBV12-4 and TRBJ2-1; 10 bases line up with TRBD2. The trim removed 4 bases at V and 9 bases at J, leaving 9 bases unmatched. The CDR3 length is 15 residues. The CDR3 DNA reads as TGTGCCAGCAGTTCTGGACTAGCGGAGGGCGGTGAGCAGTTCTTC. As protein: CASSSGLAEGGEQFF.

The chain is built from TRBV12-3 or TRBV12-4 and TRBJ2-2; 7 nucleotides agree with TRBD2. The J segment lost 4 bases and the V segment lost 0 bases, leaving 5 bases of the junction unmatched. The CDR3 sequence is 16 residues long. CDR3 bases: TGTGCCAGCAGTTTAGCGGGGAGGGCCCCCACCGGGGAGCTGTTTTTT. It yields the protein CASSLAGRAPTGELFF.

The rearrangement uses TRBV2 and TRBJ1-5, with 9 bases aligning to TRBD1. Germline CDR1 reads SNHLY; CDR2 reads FYNNEI. Trimming took 5 bases from V and 2 from J; bases not matched to a gene: 1. This CDR3 is 14 amino acids long. The CDR3 spells CASSRDRGNQPQHF. CDR3 coding DNA: TGTGCCAGCAGTCGGGACAGGGGCAATCAGCCCCAGCATTTT.

CDR3 amino acids: CSAPTGGGGYTF. In DNA form, the CDR3 reads TGCAGTGCACCAACAGGGGGCGGGGGCTACACCTTC. V usage is TRBV20-1 and J usage is TRBJ1-2; 9 bases match TRBD1. CDR1 is DFQATT and CDR2 is SNEGSKA in the germline V gene (reference sequence). This CDR3 comprises 12 residues. V was clipped by 6 bases and J by 8 bases; unmatched bases: 7.

The CDR3 spells CSARGYRDSFRSTF. Here the CDR3 DNA reads TGCAGTGCTAGGGGTTACCGGGACAGCTTCAGGAGCACCTTC. The chain joins TRBV20-1 to TRBJ1-2; 7 bases match TRBD1. V was pared by 3 bases and J by 13 bases, with 17 bases of the junction left unmatched. This CDR3 spans 14 amino acids. CDR1 DFQATT and CDR2 SNEGSKA come from the germline V gene (reference sequence).

The chain carries TRBV6-5 and TRBJ2-1; the D call may be TRBD1 or TRBD2 (5 bases each). The V end lost 7 bases, the J end lost 8 bases, and 18 bases lay between the germline ends. The germline V gene has CDR1 MNHEY and CDR2 SVGAGI. CDR3 size: 14 residues. The CDR3 protein is CASTSWGSEYEQFF. The CDR3, as DNA: TGTGCCAGCACCTCGTGGGGGAGTGAGTATGAGCAGTTCTTC.

In this sample, this clonotype turned up a few times. This chain joins TRBV5-5 and TRBJ1-2; no definite D call. V was cut by 3 bases and J by 4 bases, with 13 bases left in between. The germline V gene has CDR1 SGHKS and CDR2 YYEKEE (reference sequence). The CDR3 runs to 14 residues. The CDR3 sequence: CASSSDGLPYGYTF. The CDR3 DNA follows: TGTGCCAGCAGCTCAGACGGACTCCCCTATGGCTACACCTTC.

CDR3 coding DNA: TGCAGTGCTAGAGATGGACTTTACAATGAGCAGTTCTTC. This encodes CSARDGLYNEQFF. The V gene is TRBV20-1, the J gene TRBJ2-1, with D possibly TRBD2 on 5 matching bases. V was trimmed by 0 bases and J by 4 bases, leaving 7 bases between them. Germline V gene sequence: CDR1 DFQATT, CDR2 SNEGSKA (reference sequence). The CDR3 has 13 amino acids.

The chain couples TRBV21-1 to TRBJ2-1; no DNA check was done on the table's D call, TRBD1. TRBV21-1 is a known pseudogene. CDR3 length: 16 amino acids. CDR3 protein: CASSKMAGHEYNEQFF. The CDR3 region has the DNA TGTGCCAGCAGCAAAATGGCGGGACACGAGTACAATGAGCAGTTCTTC.

The chain uses TRBV24-1 and TRBJ2-7; no clear D gene. The CDR3 is 14 residues long. V was trimmed by 7 bases and J by 5 bases, leaving 17 bases between them. Germline CDR1 KGHDR, CDR2 SFDVKD. CDR3 region: CATSPLGRDDEQYF. The CDR3 nucleotides are TGTGCCACCAGCCCCCTAGGGCGTGACGACGAGCAGTACTTC.

The V call is TRBV27, the J call TRBJ2-1; maybe TRBD2 (5 bases). V lost 5 bases, J lost 8 bases, and 13 bases lay in between. The CDR3 is 13 amino acids. Germline loops: CDR1 MNHEY, CDR2 SMNVEV (reference sequence). The CDR3 spells CASSVFASYEQFF. DNA for the CDR3: TGTGCCAGCAGTGTATTTGCTAGCTATGAGCAGTTCTTC.

This clonotype was picked up one time. This chain's CDR3 is CASSESGLAGVAQYF. For the CDR3, the DNA is TGTGCCAGCAGTGAATCGGGACTAGCGGGTGTCGCGCAGTACTTC. V usage is TRBV25-1 and J usage is TRBJ2-7, with 12 bases aligning to TRBD2. CDR1 is MGHDK, CDR2 SYGVNS, per germline. V lost 1 base and J lost 9; bases outside the gene matches: 7. This CDR3 contains 15 residues.

This clonotype was seen a handful of times. The chain is built from TRBV7-9 and TRBJ2-7; 13 bases line up with TRBD2. CDR3 length: 15 residues. Germline assignment: CDR1 SEHNR and CDR2 FQNEAQ (reference sequence). The V and J ends lost 4 bases and 3 bases, in that order; junction bases with no gene match: 3. The CDR3 spells CASSWRTSGSYEQYF. CDR3 nucleotides: TGTGCCAGCAGCTGGAGGACTAGCGGGAGCTACGAGCAGTACTTC.

This sequence joins TRBV20-1 and TRBJ1-1; D unclear. From germline, CDR1 is DFQATT and CDR2 SNEGSKA (reference sequence). The CDR3 loop spans 13 amino acids. With 1 base removed from V and 0 bases from J, the gap between germline ends came to 6 bases. The CDR3 DNA sequence: TGCAGTGCTAGAGGGCAGTTGAACACTGAAGCTTTCTTT. Translation gives CSARGQLNTEAFF.

This clonotype occurred a few times. The rearrangement uses TRBV2 and TRBJ2-7; TRBD1 might be the D (6 bases). V was pared by 5 bases and J by 0 bases, with 11 bases between. This CDR3 has 14 residues. The germline V gene has CDR1 SNHLY and CDR2 FYNNEI. The CDR3 DNA is TGTGCCAGCAGTACCGGACAGAGCTCCTACGAGCAGTACTTC. The encoded protein is CASSTGQSSYEQYF.

This clonotype was recorded a few times. The V gene is TRBV6-2 or TRBV6-3, the J gene TRBJ2-7, with 9 nucleotides matching TRBD2. The V gene's germline CDR1 is MNHEY and CDR2 SVGEGT. The J segment lost 3 bases and the V segment lost 0 bases, leaving 3 bases of the junction unmatched. This CDR3 has 15 residues. The CDR3 protein is CASSYSPSGIYEQYF. CDR3 nucleotides: TGTGCCAGCAGTTACTCGCCTAGCGGGATCTACGAGCAGTACTTC.

This rearrangement joins TRBV7-8 to TRBJ2-5, with D tentatively TRBD1 (5 bases). The tail of the sequence fits TRBJ2-7 better, so the J call may be wrong. CDR1 is SGHVS, CDR2 FQNEAQ, per germline. This CDR3 contains 13 residues. CDR3 loop: CASSPTDEYEQYF. The CDR3 DNA is TGTGCCAGCAGCCCGACAGATGAATACGAGCAGTACTTC.

The CDR3 loop is CASRGLAKETQYF. CDR3 nucleotide sequence: TGTGCCAGCAGGGGACTAGCTAAAGAGACCCAGTACTTC. The chain couples TRBV2 to TRBJ2-5, with 9 nucleotides matching TRBD2. Unmatched junction bases numbered 2, after V lost 6 bases and J lost 3 bases. The CDR3 runs 13 residues. Per the germline V gene, CDR1 is SNHLY and CDR2 is FYNNEI.

The chain employs TRBV20-1 and TRBJ2-3; D gene unclear. The CDR3 runs 12 residues. Germline assignment: CDR1 DFQATT and CDR2 SNEGSKA (reference sequence). V lost 2 bases to trimming and J lost 6 bases, with 9 bases between them. The CDR3, as DNA: TGCAGTGCTAGACCCACTCGGGATACGCAGTATTTT. Protein sequence: CSARPTRDTQYF.

This chain uses TRBV24-1 with TRBJ1-6; a possible D gene is TRBD1 (5 bases). There are 14 residues in the CDR3. Germline assignment: CDR1 KGHDR and CDR2 SFDVKD. Deletions cut 5 bases from V and 7 bases from J, with 11 bases between. The CDR3 DNA reads as TGTGCCACCAGTGCTGGCGACAGCAATTCACCCCTCCACTTT. Translating gives CATSAGDSNSPLHF.

A remark on this clonotype: The junction shows a germline mismatch at one end, possibly a read error. J is TRBJ2-3 and V is TRBV6-1; TRBD2 agrees at 8 bases. CDR3 length equals 16 residues. Germline CDR1 reads MNHNS; CDR2 reads SASEGT. The CDR3 coding sequence is TGTGCCAGCAGTGAAGCGAGCGGGAGTTTTGCAGATGCGCAGTATTTT. Its translation: CASSEASGSFADAQYF.

The rearrangement uses TRBV12-3 or TRBV12-4 and TRBJ2-1, with TRBD1 matching 9 bases. The trim removed 5 bases at V and 7 bases at J, leaving 6 bases unmatched. The CDR3 runs to 14 residues. This CDR3 is CASSTRQGVNEQFF. CDR3 nucleotides: TGTGCCAGCAGTACCCGACAGGGGGTAAATGAGCAGTTCTTC.

This clonotype was detected only once. The J gene is TRBJ1-1, the V gene TRBV6-2 or TRBV6-3; 9 positions match TRBD1. The germline V gene encodes CDR1 MNHEY and CDR2 SVGEGT. The CDR3 has 14 residues. V shed 8 bases and J 3 bases; nucleotides not matched to a gene: 7. The CDR3 DNA is TGTGCCAGCTTCGAGGACAGGGGATACACTGAAGCTTTCTTT. As protein: CASFEDRGYTEAFF.

This sequence joins TRBV6-5 and TRBJ2-7; 11 nucleotides line up with TRBD2. Germline V CDR1 and CDR2: MNHEY, SVGAGI. Trimming took 4 bases from V and 4 from J; bases not matched to a gene: 15. This CDR3 region has 18 residues. The DNA of the CDR3 is TGTGCCAGCAGTTTTAACCCCTCCGGGACTAGCGGAACTTACGAGCAGTACTTC. Translating gives CASSFNPSGTSGTYEQYF.